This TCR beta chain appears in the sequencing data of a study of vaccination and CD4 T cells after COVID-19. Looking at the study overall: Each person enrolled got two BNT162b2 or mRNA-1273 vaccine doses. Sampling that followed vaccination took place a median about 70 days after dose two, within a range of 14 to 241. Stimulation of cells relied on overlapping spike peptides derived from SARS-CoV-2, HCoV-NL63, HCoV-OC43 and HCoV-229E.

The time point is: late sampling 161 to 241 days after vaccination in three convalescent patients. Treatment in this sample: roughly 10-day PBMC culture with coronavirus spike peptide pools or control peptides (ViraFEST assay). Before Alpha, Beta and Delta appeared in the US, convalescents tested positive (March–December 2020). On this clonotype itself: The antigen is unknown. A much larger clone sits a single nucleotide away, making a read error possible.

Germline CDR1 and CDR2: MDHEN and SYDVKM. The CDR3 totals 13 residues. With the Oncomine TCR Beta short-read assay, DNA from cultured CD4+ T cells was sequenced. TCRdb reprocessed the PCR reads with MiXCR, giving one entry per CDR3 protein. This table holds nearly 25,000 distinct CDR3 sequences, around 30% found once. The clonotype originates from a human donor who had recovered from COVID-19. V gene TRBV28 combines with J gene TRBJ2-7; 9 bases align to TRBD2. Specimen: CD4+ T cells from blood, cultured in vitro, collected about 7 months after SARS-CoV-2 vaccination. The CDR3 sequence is CASRSSGSYKQYF. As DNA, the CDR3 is TGTGCCAGCAGGAGTAGCGGGAGCTACAAGCAGTACTTC.